The rows below give T cell receptor beta chains drawn from one sample of a study of blood T cell repertoires in COVID-19. The data were produced by immunoSEQ multiplex PCR, yet TCRdb's version contains in-frame clones alone and is incomplete. The data show 330,000 or so clones, over 75% seen once. The sequenced material came from PBMCs or T cells enriched from blood (not recorded which). These receptors came from a man aged 25 to 40 who had recovered from COVID-19. CDR3s include the opening cysteine and the closing phenylalanine or tryptophan. Each record gives: J gene, V gene, D gene, clone size, CDR3 protein, CDR3 DNA. D genes are given only for firm matches. Not every row has a clone size; where given, it reads once, few, many or a size class.

J: TRBJ1-5
V: TRBV28
D: -
size: -
CDR3: CASSRGGTDQPQHF
DNA: TGTGCCAGCAGCCGCGGGGGTACCGATCAGCCCCAGCATTTT

J: TRBJ1-4
V: TRBV27
D: TRBD1
size: -
CDR3: CASSLSGQGTTTNEKLFF
DNA: TGTGCCAGCAGTTTATCGGGACAGGGGACAACAACTAATGAAAAACTGTTTTTT

J: TRBJ2-7
V: TRBV6-5
D: TRBD1
size: once
CDR3: CASSNRDRAYEQYF
DNA: TGTGCCAGCAGTAATAGGGACAGGGCTTACGAGCAGTACTTC

J: TRBJ1-6
V: TRBV7-2
D: -
size: -
CDR3: CASSLEQGNSPLHF
DNA: TGTGCCAGCAGCTTAGAACAGGGAAATTCACCCCTCCACTTT

J: TRBJ1-2
V: TRBV28
D: TRBD1
size: few
CDR3: CASSLAQGAGYGYTF
DNA: TGTGCCAGCAGTTTGGCCCAGGGGGCCGGCTATGGCTACACCTTC

J: TRBJ2-7
V: TRBV6-2/TRBV6-3
D: -
size: -
CDR3: CASSAGSYEQYF
DNA: TGTGCCAGCAGTGCAGGGTCCTACGAGCAGTACTTC

J: TRBJ2-7
V: TRBV19
D: -
size: -
CDR3: CASPRVLAEQYF
DNA: TGTGCCAGCCCCCGGGTGTTGGCTGAGCAGTACTTC

J: TRBJ2-2
V: TRBV13
D: TRBD2
size: -
CDR3: CASSSGLAGNTGELFF
DNA: TGTGCCAGCAGCTCGGGACTAGCGGGGAACACCGGGGAGCTGTTTTTT

J: TRBJ2-7
V: TRBV2
D: -
size: -
CDR3: CASRRYQDEQYF
DNA: TGTGCCAGCAGACGATACCAGGACGAGCAGTACTTC

J: TRBJ1-4
V: TRBV3-1/TRBV3-2
D: -
size: -
CDR3: CASSRGESRLPATNEKLFF
DNA: TGTGCCAGCAGTCGGGGGGAGTCCCGGTTACCTGCAACTAATGAAAAACTGTTTTTT